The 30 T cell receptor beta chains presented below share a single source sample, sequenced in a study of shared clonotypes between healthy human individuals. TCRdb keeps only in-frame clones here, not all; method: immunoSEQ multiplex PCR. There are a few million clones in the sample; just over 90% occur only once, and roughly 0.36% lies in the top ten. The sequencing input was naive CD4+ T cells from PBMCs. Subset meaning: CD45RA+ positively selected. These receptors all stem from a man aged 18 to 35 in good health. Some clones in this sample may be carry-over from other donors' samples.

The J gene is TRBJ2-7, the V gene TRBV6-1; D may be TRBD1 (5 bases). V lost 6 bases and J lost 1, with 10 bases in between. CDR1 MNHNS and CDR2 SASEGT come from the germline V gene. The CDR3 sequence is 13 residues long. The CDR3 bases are TGTGCCAGCAGATTACAGGAGTCCTACGAGCAGTACTTC. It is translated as CASRLQESYEQYF.

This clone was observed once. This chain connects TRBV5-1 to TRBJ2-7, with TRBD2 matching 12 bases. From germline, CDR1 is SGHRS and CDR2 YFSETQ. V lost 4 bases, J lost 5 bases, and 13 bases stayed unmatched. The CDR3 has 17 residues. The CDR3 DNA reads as TGCGCCAGCAGCCCCCGCCCGACTAGCGGGAGCCTCCACGAGCAGTACTTC. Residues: CASSPRPTSGSLHEQYF.

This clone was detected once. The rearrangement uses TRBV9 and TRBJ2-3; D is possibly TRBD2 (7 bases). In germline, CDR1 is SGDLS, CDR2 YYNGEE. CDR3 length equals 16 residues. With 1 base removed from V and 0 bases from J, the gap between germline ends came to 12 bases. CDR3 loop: CASSVRGGVSTDTQYF. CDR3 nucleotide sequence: TGTGCCAGCAGCGTACGAGGGGGGGTAAGCACAGATACGCAGTATTTT.

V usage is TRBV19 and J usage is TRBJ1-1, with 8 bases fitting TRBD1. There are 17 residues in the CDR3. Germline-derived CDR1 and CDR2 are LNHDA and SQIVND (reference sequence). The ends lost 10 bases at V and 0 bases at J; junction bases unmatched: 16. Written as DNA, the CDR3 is TGTGCCACCTTGAAGGACAGGGCTCGTCCAATGAACACTGAAGCTTTCTTT. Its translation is CATLKDRARPMNTEAFF. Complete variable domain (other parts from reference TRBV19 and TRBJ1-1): DGGITQSPKYLFRKEGQNVTLSCEQNLNHDAMYWYRQDPGQGLRLIYYSQIVNDFQKGDIAEGYSVSREKKESFPLTVTSAQKNPTAFYLCATLKDRARPMNTEAFFGQGTRLTVV.

The CDR3 is CASSPHAKGQGRSGANVLTF. For the CDR3, the DNA is TGTGCCAGCAGCCCCCATGCAAAGGGACAGGGGAGGTCTGGGGCCAACGTCCTGACTTTC. The chain has TRBV21-1 and TRBJ2-6; the tabulated D call, TRBD1, remains unverified against the DNA. TRBV21-1 is noted as a pseudogene. The CDR3 consists of 20 residues.

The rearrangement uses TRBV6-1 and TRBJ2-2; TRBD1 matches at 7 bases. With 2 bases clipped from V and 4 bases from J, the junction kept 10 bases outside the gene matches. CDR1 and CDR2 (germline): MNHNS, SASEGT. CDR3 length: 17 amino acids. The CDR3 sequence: CASSERGQGVGTGELFF. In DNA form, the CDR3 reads TGTGCCAGCAGTGAACGTGGTCAGGGGGTAGGCACCGGGGAGCTGTTTTTT.

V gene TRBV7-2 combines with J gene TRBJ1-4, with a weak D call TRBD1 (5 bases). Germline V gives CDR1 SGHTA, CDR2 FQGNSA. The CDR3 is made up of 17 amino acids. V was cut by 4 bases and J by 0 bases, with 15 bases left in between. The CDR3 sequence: CASSSRRTLTTNEKLFF. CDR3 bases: TGTGCCAGCAGCTCGAGACGGACACTAACAACTAATGAAAAACTGTTTTTT.

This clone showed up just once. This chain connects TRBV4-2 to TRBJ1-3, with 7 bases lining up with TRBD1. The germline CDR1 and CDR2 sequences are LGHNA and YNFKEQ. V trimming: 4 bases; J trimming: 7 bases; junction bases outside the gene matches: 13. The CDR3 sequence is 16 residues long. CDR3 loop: CASSPTGGQSDNTIYF. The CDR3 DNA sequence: TGTGCCAGCAGCCCCACCGGGGGACAGTCCGACAACACCATATATTTT.

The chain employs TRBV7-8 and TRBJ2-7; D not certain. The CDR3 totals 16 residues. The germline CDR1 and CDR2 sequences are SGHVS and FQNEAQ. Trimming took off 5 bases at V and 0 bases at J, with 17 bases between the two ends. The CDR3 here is CASSPKGNPSSYEQYF. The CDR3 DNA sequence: TGTGCCAGCAGCCCTAAGGGTAACCCTAGCTCCTACGAGCAGTACTTC. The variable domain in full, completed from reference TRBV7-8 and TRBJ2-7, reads GAGVSQSPRYKVAKRGQDVALRCDPISGHVSLFWYQQALGQGPEFLTYFQNEAQLDKSGLPSDRFFAERPEGSVSTLKIQRTQQEDSAVYLCASSPKGNPSSYEQYFGPGTRLTVT.

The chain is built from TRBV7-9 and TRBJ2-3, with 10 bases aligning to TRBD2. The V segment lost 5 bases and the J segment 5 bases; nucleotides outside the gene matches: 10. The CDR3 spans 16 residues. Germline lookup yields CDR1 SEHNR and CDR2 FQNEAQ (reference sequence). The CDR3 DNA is TGTGCCAGCAGCCAAAAAAGCGGGAGGGGCCGAGATACGCAGTATTTT. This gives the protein CASSQKSGRGRDTQYF. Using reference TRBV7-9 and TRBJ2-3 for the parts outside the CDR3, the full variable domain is DTGVSQNPRHKITKRGQNVTFRCDPISEHNRLYWYRQTLGQGPEFLTYFQNEAQLEKSRLLSDRFSAERPKGSFSTLEIQRTEQGDSAMYLCASSQKSGRGRDTQYFGPGTRLTVL.

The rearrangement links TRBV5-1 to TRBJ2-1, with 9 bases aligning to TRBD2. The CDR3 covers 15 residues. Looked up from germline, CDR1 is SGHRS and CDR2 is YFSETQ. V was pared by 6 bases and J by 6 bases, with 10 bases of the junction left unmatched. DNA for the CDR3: TGCGCCAGCACCCCGGGAACTAGCGGGTCCAATGAGCAGTTCTTC. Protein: CASTPGTSGSNEQFF.

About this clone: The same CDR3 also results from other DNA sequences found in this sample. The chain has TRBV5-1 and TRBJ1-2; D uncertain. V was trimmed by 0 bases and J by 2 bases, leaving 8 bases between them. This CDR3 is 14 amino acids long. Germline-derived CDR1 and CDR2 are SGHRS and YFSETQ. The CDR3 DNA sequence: TGCGCCAGCAGCTTGGATGGCTTCAACTATGGCTACACCTTC. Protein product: CASSLDGFNYGYTF.

The CDR3 reads CASSSPPNRGLNTEAFF. In DNA form, the CDR3 reads TGTGCCAGCAGCTCCCCCCCAAACAGGGGGCTAAACACTGAAGCTTTCTTT. The chain links TRBV7-2 to TRBJ1-1; 9 bases match TRBD1. CDR1 and CDR2 from the germline V gene are SGHTA and FQGNSA. The CDR3 has 17 residues. J was trimmed by 2 bases and V by 4 bases; bases with no gene match: 11.

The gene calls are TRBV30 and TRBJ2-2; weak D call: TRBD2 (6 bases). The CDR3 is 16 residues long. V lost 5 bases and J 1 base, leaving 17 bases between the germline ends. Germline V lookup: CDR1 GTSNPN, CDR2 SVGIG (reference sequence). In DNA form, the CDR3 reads TGTGCCTGGCAATTGAACTTGGGACTGAACACCGGGGAGCTGTTTTTT. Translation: CAWQLNLGLNTGELFF.

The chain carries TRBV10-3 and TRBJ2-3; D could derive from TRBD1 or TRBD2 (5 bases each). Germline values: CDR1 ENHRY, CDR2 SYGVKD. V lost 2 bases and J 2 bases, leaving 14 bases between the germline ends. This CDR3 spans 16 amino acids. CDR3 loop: CAISEARGTNTDTQYF. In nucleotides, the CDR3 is TGTGCCATCAGTGAGGCGAGGGGCACAAACACAGATACGCAGTATTTT.

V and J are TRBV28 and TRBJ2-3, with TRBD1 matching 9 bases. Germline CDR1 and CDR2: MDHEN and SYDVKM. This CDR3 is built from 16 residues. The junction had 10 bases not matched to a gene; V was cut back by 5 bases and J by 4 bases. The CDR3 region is CASSQAGQGGADTQYF. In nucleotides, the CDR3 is TGTGCCAGCAGTCAGGCGGGACAGGGAGGAGCAGATACGCAGTATTTT.

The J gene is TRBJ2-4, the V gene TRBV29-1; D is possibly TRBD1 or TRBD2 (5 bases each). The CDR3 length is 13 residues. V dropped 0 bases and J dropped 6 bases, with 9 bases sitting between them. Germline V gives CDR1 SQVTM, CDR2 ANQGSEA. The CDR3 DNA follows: TGCAGCGTTGAAGATACTGGGGGAAACATTCAGTACTTC. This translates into CSVEDTGGNIQYF. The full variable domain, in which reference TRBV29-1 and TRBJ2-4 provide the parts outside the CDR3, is SAVISQKPSRDICQRGTSLTIQCQVDSQVTMMFWYRQQPGQSLTLIATANQGSEATYESGFVIDKFPISRPNLTFSTLTVSNMSPEDSSIYLCSVEDTGGNIQYFGAGTRLSVL.

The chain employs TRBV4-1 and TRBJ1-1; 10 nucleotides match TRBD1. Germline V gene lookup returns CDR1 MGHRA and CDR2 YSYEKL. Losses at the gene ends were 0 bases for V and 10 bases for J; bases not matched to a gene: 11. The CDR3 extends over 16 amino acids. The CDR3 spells CASSQEWSRQGAGAFF. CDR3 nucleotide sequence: TGCGCCAGCAGCCAAGAGTGGTCTCGACAGGGGGCAGGAGCTTTCTTT.

This CDR3 reads CSVEGGRGREETQYF. Written as DNA, the CDR3 is TGCAGCGTTGAAGGTGGCAGGGGGCGTGAGGAGACCCAGTACTTC. The chain couples TRBV29-1 to TRBJ2-5; 8 bases are shared with TRBD1. This CDR3 is built from 15 residues. From germline, CDR1 is SQVTM and CDR2 ANQGSEA. The V and J ends lost 1 base and 5 bases, in that order; junction bases with no gene match: 9.

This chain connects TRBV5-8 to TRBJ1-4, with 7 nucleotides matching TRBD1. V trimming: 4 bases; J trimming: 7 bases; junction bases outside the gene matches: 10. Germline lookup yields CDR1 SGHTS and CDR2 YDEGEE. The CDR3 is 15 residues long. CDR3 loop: CASSSGRGWGEKLFF. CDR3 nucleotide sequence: TGTGCCAGCAGCAGTGGCAGGGGGTGGGGTGAAAAACTGTTTTTT.

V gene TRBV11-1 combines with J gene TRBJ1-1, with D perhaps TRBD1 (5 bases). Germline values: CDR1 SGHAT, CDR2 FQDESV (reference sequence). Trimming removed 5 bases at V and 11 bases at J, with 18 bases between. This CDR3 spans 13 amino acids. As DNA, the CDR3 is TGTGCCAGCAGCCTTGCGGGGCCCGAGGAGGCTTTCTTT. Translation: CASSLAGPEEAFF.

CDR3 region: CASTRGAKDTQYF. CDR3 coding DNA: TGTGCCAGCACGAGGGGGGCAAAAGATACGCAGTATTTT. The chain combines TRBV2 with TRBJ2-3; D is perhaps TRBD1 or TRBD2 (6 bases each). With 7 bases removed from V and 5 bases from J, the gap between germline ends came to 13 bases. Germline values: CDR1 SNHLY, CDR2 FYNNEI. CDR3 size: 13 residues.

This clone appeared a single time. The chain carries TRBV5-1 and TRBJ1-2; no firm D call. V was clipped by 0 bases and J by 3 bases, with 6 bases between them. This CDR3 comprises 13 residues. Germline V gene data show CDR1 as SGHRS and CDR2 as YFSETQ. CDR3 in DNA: TGCGCCAGCAGCTTGGACAGACACTATGGCTACACCTTC. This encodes CASSLDRHYGYTF.

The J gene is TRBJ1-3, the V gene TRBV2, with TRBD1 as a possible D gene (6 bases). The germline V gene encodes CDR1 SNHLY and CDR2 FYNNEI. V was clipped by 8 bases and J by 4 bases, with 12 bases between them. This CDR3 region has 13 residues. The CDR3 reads CASLTGLGNTIYF. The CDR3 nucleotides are TGTGCCAGCCTAACAGGGCTCGGAAACACCATATATTTT.

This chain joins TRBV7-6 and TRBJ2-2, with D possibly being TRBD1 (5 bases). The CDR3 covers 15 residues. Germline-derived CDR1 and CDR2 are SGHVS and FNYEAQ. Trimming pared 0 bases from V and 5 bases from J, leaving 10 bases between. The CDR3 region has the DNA TGTGCCAGCAGCTTAGCGGCAGGGTTTACCGGGGAGCTGTTTTTT. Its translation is CASSLAAGFTGELFF.

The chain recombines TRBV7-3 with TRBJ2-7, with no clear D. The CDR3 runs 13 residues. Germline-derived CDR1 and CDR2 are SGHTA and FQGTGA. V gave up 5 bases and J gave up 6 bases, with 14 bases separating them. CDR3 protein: CASSLNDGGEQYF. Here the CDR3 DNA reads TGTGCCAGCAGCCTTAACGACGGCGGCGAGCAGTACTTC.

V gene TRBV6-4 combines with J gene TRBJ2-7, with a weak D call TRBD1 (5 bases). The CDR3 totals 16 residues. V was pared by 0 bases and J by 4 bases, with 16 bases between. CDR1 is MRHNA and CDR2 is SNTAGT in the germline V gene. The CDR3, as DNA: TGTGCCAGCAGTGACTCGAGTCAGGGTAGGTCGTACGAGCAGTACTTC. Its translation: CASSDSSQGRSYEQYF.

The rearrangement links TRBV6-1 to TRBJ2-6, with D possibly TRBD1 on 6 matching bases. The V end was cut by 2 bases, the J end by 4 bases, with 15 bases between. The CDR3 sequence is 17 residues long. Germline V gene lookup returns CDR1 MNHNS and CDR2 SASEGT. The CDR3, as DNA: TGTGCCAGCAGTGAATGGGGGCATATCGGCGGGGCCAACGTCCTGACTTTC. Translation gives CASSEWGHIGGANVLTF.

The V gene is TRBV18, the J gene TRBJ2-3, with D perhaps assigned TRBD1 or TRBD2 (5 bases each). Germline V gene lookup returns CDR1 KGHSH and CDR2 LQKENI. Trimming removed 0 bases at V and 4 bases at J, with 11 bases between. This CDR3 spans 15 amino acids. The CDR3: CASSPPSGTPDTQYF. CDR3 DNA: TGTGCCAGCTCACCACCGTCCGGGACCCCAGATACGCAGTATTTT.

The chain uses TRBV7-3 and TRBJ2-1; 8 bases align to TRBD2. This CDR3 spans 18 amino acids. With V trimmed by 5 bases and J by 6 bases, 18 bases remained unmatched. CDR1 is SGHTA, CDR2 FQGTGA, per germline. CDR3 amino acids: CASSATQGPGGVRNEQFF. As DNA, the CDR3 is TGTGCCAGCAGCGCTACCCAGGGGCCGGGAGGGGTCCGCAATGAGCAGTTCTTC.